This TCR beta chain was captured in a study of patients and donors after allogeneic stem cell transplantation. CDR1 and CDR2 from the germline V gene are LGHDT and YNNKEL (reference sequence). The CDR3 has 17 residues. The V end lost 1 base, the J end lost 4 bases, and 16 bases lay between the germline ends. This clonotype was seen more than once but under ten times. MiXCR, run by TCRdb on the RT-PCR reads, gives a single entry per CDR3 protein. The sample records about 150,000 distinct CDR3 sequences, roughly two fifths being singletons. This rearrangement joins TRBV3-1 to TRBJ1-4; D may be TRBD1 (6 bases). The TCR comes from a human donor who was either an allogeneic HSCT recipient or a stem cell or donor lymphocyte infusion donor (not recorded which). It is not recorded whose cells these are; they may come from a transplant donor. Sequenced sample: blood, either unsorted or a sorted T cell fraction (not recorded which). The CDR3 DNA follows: TGTGCCAGCAGCCAAGGGGGCGGGCGGACAGTTAATGAAAAACTGTTTTTT. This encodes CASSQGGGRTVNEKLFF.